This T cell receptor (beta chain) was captured in a study of T cell repertoires in cytomegalovirus infection. Turning to the study itself: Newly reported HLA-C-restricted and thoroughly characterized HLA-B-restricted CMV epitopes were employed.

Comment on this clonotype: What it binds is unknown.

V gave up 10 bases and J gave up 4 bases, with 17 bases separating them. CDR3 length equals 14 residues. Overall study findings and caveats: The ex vivo response was dominated by HLA-C-restricted CMV-specific TCR beta clonotypes.

TCRdb itself ran the reads through MiXCR, one entry per CDR3 protein. The data show hundreds of thousands of distinct CDR3 sequences, with around a third seen just once and about 17% held by the top ten. The sequence came from a human donor in good health (CMV status not recorded). Some clones in this sample may be carry-over from other donors' samples. The sequenced sample was cultured PBMCs, obtained from culture after CMV antigen stimulation. This chain connects TRBV12-3 or TRBV12-4 to TRBJ2-1; no reliable D call. CDR3 region: CAITRPQNYNEQFF. The CDR3 DNA follows: TGTGCCATCACCAGACCGCAGAATTACAATGAGCAGTTCTTC.